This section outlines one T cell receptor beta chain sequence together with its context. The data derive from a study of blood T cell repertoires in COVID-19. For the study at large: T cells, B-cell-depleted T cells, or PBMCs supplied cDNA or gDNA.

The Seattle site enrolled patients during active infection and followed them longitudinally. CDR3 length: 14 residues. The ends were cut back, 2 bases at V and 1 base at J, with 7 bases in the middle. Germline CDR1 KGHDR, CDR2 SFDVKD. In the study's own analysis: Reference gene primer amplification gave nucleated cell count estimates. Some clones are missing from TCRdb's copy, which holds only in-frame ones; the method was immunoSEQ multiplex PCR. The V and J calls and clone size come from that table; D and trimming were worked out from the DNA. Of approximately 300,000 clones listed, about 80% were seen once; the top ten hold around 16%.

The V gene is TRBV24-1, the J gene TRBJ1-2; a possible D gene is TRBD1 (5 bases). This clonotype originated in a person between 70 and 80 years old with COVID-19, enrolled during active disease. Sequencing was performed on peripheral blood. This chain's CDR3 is CATSDWTNNYGYTF. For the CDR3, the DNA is TGTGCCACCAGTGATTGGACAAATAACTATGGCTACACCTTC.